Each of the 16 T cell receptor beta chains below was sequenced from the same sample in a study of cytomegalovirus exposure and HLA in healthy donors. In the PCR, 60 Vbeta and 13 Jbeta primers were used. This table comes from immunoSEQ multiplex PCR, and its TCRdb copy is limited to in-frame clones, with some not included. The table lists around 93,000 clones, roughly 82% of them singletons. Input material: PBMCs. The receptors stem from a young man in good health and CMV-seropositive.

The chain couples TRBV7-8 to TRBJ1-1, with 8 bases that match TRBD1. CDR1 is SGHVS, CDR2 FQNEAQ, per germline. J gave up 6 bases and V 1 base, and 7 bases lay outside the gene matches. This CDR3 comprises 15 residues. The CDR3 loop is CASSLVLGTGAEAFF. CDR3 nucleotides: TGTGCCAGCAGCTTAGTATTGGGGACAGGAGCTGAAGCTTTCTTT.

The chain couples TRBV28 to TRBJ1-3; no clear D gene. CDR1 and CDR2 (germline): MDHEN, SYDVKM. V was shortened by 5 bases and J by 0 bases, with 11 bases between the two germline ends. The length of the CDR3 is 15 residues. The CDR3 nucleotides are TGTGCCAGCAGTCCCGACGGACTCTCTGGAAACACCATATATTTT. It translates to CASSPDGLSGNTIYF.

The V call is TRBV9, the J call TRBJ1-4; no definite D call. V was cut by 4 bases and J by 8 bases, with 12 bases left in between. Germline-derived CDR1 and CDR2 are SGDLS and YYNGEE. The CDR3 runs 13 residues. The CDR3 DNA reads as TGTGCCAGCAGCCGGGCGAGAGGGGAAAAACTGTTTTTT. This encodes CASSRARGEKLFF.

The chain employs TRBV19 and TRBJ1-5; TRBD1 might be the D (6 bases). The CDR3 runs to 17 residues. Germline V CDR1 and CDR2: LNHDA, SQIVND (reference sequence). V lost 7 bases and J lost 2, with 21 bases in between. The CDR3 bases are TGTGCCAGTACCAATATGGGGACAAGGGTGGGCAATCAGCCCCAGCATTTT. This codes for CASTNMGTRVGNQPQHF.

This clone was seen only once. The chain has TRBV19 and TRBJ2-7, with 8 bases fitting TRBD1. The CDR3 has 15 residues. Germline V gives CDR1 LNHDA, CDR2 SQIVND (reference sequence). After removal of 5 bases from V and 0 bases from J, the junction contained 6 bases not matched to a gene. In nucleotides, the CDR3 is TGTGCCAGTAGTGTAGGACAGGGCTTCTCCTACGAGCAGTACTTC. Translating it yields CASSVGQGFSYEQYF. Full variable domain (outside the CDR3, taken from reference TRBV19 and TRBJ2-7): DGGITQSPKYLFRKEGQNVTLSCEQNLNHDAMYWYRQDPGQGLRLIYYSQIVNDFQKGDIAEGYSVSREKKESFPLTVTSAQKNPTAFYLCASSVGQGFSYEQYFGPGTRLTVT.

The V gene is TRBV10-3, the J gene TRBJ1-2, with no clear D. The CDR3 runs to 16 residues. Per germline, CDR1 ENHRY and CDR2 SYGVKD. V lost 0 bases to trimming and J lost 0 bases, with 11 bases between them. For the CDR3, the DNA is TGTGCCATCAGTGAGTCCCCGCCGAGGCCTAACTATGGCTACACCTTC. Amino acids: CAISESPPRPNYGYTF.

Details on this clone: This sample includes further DNA sequences coding for the same CDR3. This chain joins TRBV19 and TRBJ2-3; possible D gene TRBD1, 6 bases. The CDR3 extends over 18 amino acids. CDR1 is LNHDA, CDR2 SQIVND, per germline (reference sequence). V lost 6 bases, J lost 4 bases, and 26 bases lay in between. The CDR3 nucleotides are TGTGCCAGTAGCCATAAGAGAAAGGGGGACGGGCAGCCAGATACGCAGTATTTT. It translates to CASSHKRKGDGQPDTQYF.

The V call is TRBV5-8, the J call TRBJ1-1; 8 bases agree with TRBD1. Losses at the gene ends were 4 bases for V and 8 bases for J; bases not matched to a gene: 10. This CDR3 has 14 amino acids. Germline-derived CDR1 and CDR2 are SGHTS and YDEGEE. CDR3 protein: CASSRRTGLLEAFF. CDR3 in DNA: TGTGCCAGCAGCCGCCGGACAGGGCTTTTAGAAGCTTTCTTT. The full variable domain, with the rest looked up from reference TRBV5-8 and TRBJ1-1, is EAGVTQSPTHLIKTRGQQATLRCSPISGHTSVYWYQQALGLGLQFLLWYDEGEERNRGNFPPRFSGRQFPNYSSELNVNALELEDSALYLCASSRRTGLLEAFFGQGTRLTVV.

Here the CDR3 DNA reads TGTGCCAGCAGTGAAAGGGAAGGACTAGCGGGAGCCCATGAGCAGTTCTTC. Protein: CASSEREGLAGAHEQFF. The chain combines TRBV6-1 with TRBJ2-1; 13 positions agree with TRBD2. CDR1 MNHNS and CDR2 SASEGT come from the germline V gene. V dropped 2 bases and J dropped 8; count of bases not matched to a gene: 9. The CDR3 has 17 amino acids.

The chain links TRBV4-1 to TRBJ2-2, with 10 bases lining up with TRBD2. The V gene end was trimmed by 0 bases and the J gene end by 0 bases; junction bases not matched to a gene: 1. Looked up from germline, CDR1 is MGHRA and CDR2 is YSYEKL. CDR3 length: 17 residues. The CDR3 protein is CASSQDLAGANTGELFF. The CDR3 DNA sequence: TGCGCCAGCAGCCAAGACCTAGCGGGAGCGAACACCGGGGAGCTGTTTTTT.

The chain couples TRBV10-3 to TRBJ2-4, with D perhaps matching TRBD1 (5 bases). The CDR3 runs 20 residues. V lost 3 bases and J 1 base, leaving 25 bases between the germline ends. Germline V gives CDR1 ENHRY, CDR2 SYGVKD. CDR3 in amino acids: CAISETIGAASQGAKNIQYF. The DNA for the CDR3 is TGTGCCATCAGTGAAACGATAGGGGCCGCAAGTCAAGGGGCCAAAAACATTCAGTACTTC.

Here the CDR3 DNA reads TGTGCCATCAGTGGTAGGGGTGGCATCGATGAGCAGTTCTTC. Protein sequence: CAISGRGGIDEQFF. This chain connects TRBV10-3 to TRBJ2-1; a weak D match, TRBD1 (5 bases). Germline-derived CDR1 and CDR2 are ENHRY and SYGVKD. The CDR3 has 14 residues. V was trimmed by 4 bases and J by 8 bases, leaving 15 bases between them.

The V and J genes are TRBV29-1 and TRBJ2-7, with 8 bases that match TRBD1. Germline CDR1 and CDR2: SQVTM and ANQGSEA. The V gene end was trimmed by 5 bases and the J gene end by 5 bases; junction bases not matched to a gene: 8. The CDR3 consists of 13 residues. The CDR3 here is CSVQGARFHEQYF. CDR3 nucleotide sequence: TGCAGCGTTCAGGGGGCGCGATTTCACGAGCAGTACTTC.

This sequence joins TRBV30 and TRBJ2-3; possible D gene TRBD2, 7 bases. The CDR3 is 15 residues long. The germline V and J ends were trimmed by 0 bases and 8 bases, with 18 bases remaining between them. The V gene's germline CDR1 is GTSNPN and CDR2 SVGIG (reference sequence). In nucleotides, the CDR3 is TGTGCCTGGAGTGTAAAGGGGGAGGGCCTAGGTACGCAGTATTTT. Its protein product is CAWSVKGEGLGTQYF. Full variable domain (remainder filled in from reference TRBV30 and TRBJ2-3): SQTIHQWPATLVQPVGSPLSLECTVEGTSNPNLYWYRQAAGRGLQLLFYSVGIGQISSEVPQNLSASRPQDRQFILSSKKLLLSDSGFYLCAWSVKGEGLGTQYFGPGTRLTVL.

This clone was recorded once. This chain uses TRBV19 with TRBJ2-1; 7 nucleotides align to TRBD1. The CDR3 spans 15 residues. Trimming cost V 7 bases and J 7 bases; bases outside gene matches: 13. CDR1 is LNHDA, CDR2 SQIVND, per germline (reference sequence). The CDR3 DNA sequence: TGTGCCAGTACCCTCGCAGGGGGAGTGGGGAATGAGCAGTTCTTC. Translated: CASTLAGGVGNEQFF.

V and J are TRBV11-2 and TRBJ1-1, with D possibly matching TRBD1 (5 bases). CDR1 is SGHAT, CDR2 FQNNGV, per germline. The ends were cut back, 5 bases at V and 0 bases at J, with 19 bases in the middle. CDR3 length: 17 amino acids. CDR3: CASSPRAKTLLNTEAFF. In DNA form, the CDR3 reads TGTGCCAGCAGCCCCAGGGCCAAAACCCTCCTGAACACTGAAGCTTTCTTT.